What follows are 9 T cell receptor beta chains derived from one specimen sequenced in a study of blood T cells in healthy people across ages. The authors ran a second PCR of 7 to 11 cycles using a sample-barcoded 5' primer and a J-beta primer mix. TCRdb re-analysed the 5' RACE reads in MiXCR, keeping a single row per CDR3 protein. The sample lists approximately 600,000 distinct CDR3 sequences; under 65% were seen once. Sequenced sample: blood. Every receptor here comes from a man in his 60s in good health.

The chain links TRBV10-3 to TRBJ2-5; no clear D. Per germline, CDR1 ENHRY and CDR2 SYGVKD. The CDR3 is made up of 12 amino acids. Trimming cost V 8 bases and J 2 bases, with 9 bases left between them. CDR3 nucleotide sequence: TGTGCCATCGGCGAGAGACAAGAGACCCAGTACTTC. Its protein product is CAIGERQETQYF.

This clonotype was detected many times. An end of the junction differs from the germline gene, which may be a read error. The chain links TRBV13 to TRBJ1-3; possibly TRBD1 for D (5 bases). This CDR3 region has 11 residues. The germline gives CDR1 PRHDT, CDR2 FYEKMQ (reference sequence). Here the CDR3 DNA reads TGTGCCAGCAGCTTAGTCGGGACGGAGGTTTTT. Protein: CASSLVGTEVF.

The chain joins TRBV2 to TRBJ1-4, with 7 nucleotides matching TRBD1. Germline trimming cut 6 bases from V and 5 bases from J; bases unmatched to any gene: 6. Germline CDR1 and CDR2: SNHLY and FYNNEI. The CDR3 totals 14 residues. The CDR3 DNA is TGTGCCAGCAGCCATGACAGGGAAAATGAAAAACTGTTTTTT. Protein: CASSHDRENEKLFF. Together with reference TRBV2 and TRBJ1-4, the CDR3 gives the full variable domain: EPEVTQTPSHQVTQMGQEVILRCVPISNHLYFYWYRQILGQKVEFLVSFYNNEISEKSEIFDDQFSVERPDGSNFTLKIRSTKLEDSAMYFCASSHDRENEKLFFGSGTQLSVL.

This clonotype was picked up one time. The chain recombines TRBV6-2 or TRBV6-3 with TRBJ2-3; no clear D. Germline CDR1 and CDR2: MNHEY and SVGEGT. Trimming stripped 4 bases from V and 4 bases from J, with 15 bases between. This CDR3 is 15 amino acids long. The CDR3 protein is CASSSHNPIPDTQYF. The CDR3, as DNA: TGTGCCAGCAGTTCTCACAACCCTATCCCAGATACGCAGTATTTT.

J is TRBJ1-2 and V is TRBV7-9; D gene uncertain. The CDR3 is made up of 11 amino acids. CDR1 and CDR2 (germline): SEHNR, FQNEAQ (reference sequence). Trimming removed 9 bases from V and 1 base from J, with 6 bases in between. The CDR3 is CASGDNYGYTF. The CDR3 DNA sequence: TGTGCCAGTGGCGATAACTATGGCTACACCTTC.

CDR3 protein: CASSVTGVHEQFF. CDR3 nucleotide sequence: TGTGCCAGCAGTGTCACAGGGGTCCATGAGCAGTTCTTC. This rearrangement joins TRBV12-3 or TRBV12-4 to TRBJ2-1; 7 bases align to TRBD1. J lost 8 bases, V lost 5 bases, and 6 bases had no gene match. There are 13 residues in the CDR3.

The chain's CDR3 is CASSSGTEYNQPQHF. The CDR3, as DNA: TGTGCCAGCAGCTCCGGGACGGAGTATAATCAGCCCCAGCATTTT. The chain is built from TRBV28 and TRBJ1-5, with TRBD1 as a possible D gene (5 bases). The CDR3 is made up of 15 amino acids. Per germline, CDR1 MDHEN and CDR2 SYDVKM. V was trimmed by 6 bases and J by 4 bases, leaving 16 bases between them.

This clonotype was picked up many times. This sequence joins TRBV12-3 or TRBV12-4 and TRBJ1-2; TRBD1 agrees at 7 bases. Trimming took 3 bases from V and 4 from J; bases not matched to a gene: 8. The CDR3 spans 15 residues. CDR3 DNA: TGTGCCAGCAGTTTGTCGGCAGGGGGAGGCTATGGCTACACCTTC. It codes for CASSLSAGGGYGYTF.

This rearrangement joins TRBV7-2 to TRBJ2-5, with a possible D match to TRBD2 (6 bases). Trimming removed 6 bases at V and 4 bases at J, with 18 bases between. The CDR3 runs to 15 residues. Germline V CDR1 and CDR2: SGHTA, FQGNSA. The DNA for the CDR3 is TGTGCCAGCAGTTCTATAGCGGCCGGGGGAGAGACCCAGTACTTC. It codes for CASSSIAAGGETQYF. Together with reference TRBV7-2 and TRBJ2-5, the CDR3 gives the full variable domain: GAGVSQSPSNKVTEKGKDVELRCDPISGHTALYWYRQSLGQGLEFLIYFQGNSAPDKSGLPSDRFSAERTGGSVSTLTIQRTQQEDSAVYLCASSSIAAGGETQYFGPGTRLLVL.